The sequence of this TCR beta chain was determined in a study of cytomegalovirus exposure and HLA in healthy donors. Study findings and constraints: Judged likely to be a sequencing artifact was a cluster of highly shared sequence variants.

Germline V CDR1 and CDR2: SGDLS, YYNGEE. V dropped 0 bases and J dropped 3; count of bases not matched to a gene: 4. This CDR3 is 15 amino acids long. Points on this clone: The antigen remains unidentified.

The PCR was carried out with 60 Vbeta primers and 13 Jbeta primers. Clones were read by immunoSEQ multiplex PCR, and TCRdb kept only the in-frame ones, dropping some. The sample has some 150,000 clones; roughly four fifths are singletons. This chain connects TRBV9 to TRBJ2-7; 9 bases are a match to TRBD2. The sequence was collected from a man aged 60 to 75 in good health and CMV-seronegative. The sequenced sample was PBMCs. CDR3 loop: CASSVGAGGHYEQYF. The CDR3 bases are TGTGCCAGCAGCGTAGGGGCGGGGGGGCACTACGAGCAGTACTTC.